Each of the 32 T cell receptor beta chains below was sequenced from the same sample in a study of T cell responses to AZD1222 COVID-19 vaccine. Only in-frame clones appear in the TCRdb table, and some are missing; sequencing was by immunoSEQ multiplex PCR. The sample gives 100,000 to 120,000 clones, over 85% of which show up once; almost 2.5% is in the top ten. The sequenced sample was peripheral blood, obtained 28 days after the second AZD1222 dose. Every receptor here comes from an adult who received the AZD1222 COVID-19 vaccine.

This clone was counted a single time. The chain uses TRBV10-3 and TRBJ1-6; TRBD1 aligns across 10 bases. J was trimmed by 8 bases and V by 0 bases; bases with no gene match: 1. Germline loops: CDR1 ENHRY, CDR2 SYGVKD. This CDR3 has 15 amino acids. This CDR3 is CAISESGQGDSPLHF. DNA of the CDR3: TGTGCCATCAGTGAGTCTGGACAGGGGGATTCACCCCTCCACTTT.

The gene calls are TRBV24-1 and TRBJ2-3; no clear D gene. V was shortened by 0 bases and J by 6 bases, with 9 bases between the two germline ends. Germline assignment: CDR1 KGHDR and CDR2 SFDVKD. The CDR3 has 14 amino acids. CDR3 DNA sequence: TGTGCCACCAGTGATTTGCCGAAGGCTGATACGCAGTATTTT. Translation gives CATSDLPKADTQYF.

Here the CDR3 DNA reads TGTGCCAGCAGTGTAGCGTCTGGGACCGGGGAGCTGTTTTTT. Protein: CASSVASGTGELFF. V usage is TRBV6-2 or TRBV6-3 and J usage is TRBJ2-2; weak D call: TRBD2 (5 bases). Germline-derived CDR1 and CDR2 are MNHEY and SVGEGT. The V gene lost 5 bases and the J gene lost 5 bases, with 12 bases spanning the gap. The CDR3 loop spans 14 amino acids.

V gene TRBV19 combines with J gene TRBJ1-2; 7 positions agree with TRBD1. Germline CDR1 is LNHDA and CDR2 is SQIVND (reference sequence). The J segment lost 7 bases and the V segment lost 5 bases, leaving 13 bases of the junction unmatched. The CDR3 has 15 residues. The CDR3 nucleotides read TGTGCCAGTAGTGTACAAAGACAGGGAGCCGCTGGCTACACCTTC. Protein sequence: CASSVQRQGAAGYTF.

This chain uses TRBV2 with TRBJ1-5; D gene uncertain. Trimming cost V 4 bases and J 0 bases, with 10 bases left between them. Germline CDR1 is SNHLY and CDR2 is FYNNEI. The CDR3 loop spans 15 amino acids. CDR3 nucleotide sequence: TGTGCCAGCAGTGTCGAACACCATAGCAATCAGCCCCAGCATTTT. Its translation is CASSVEHHSNQPQHF.

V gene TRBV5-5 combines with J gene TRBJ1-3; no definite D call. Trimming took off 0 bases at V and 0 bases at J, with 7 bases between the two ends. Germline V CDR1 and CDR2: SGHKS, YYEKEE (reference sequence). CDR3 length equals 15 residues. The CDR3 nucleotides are TGTGCCAGCAGCTTGGGGTGGGGCTCTGGAAACACCATATATTTT. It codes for CASSLGWGSGNTIYF.

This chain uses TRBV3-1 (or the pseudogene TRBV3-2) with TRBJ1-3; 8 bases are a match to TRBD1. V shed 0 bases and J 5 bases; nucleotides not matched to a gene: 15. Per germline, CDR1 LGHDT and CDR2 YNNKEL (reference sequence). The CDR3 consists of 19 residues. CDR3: CASSQEKARSRGHRNTIYF. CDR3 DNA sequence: TGTGCCAGCAGCCAAGAAAAAGCTCGGTCCAGGGGGCACAGAAACACCATATATTTT.

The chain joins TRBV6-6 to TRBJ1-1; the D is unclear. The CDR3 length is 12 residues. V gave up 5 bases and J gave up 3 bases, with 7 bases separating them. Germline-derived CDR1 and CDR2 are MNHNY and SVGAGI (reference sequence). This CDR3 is CASSARDTEAFF. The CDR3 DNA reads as TGTGCCAGCAGTGCTCGCGACACTGAAGCTTTCTTT.

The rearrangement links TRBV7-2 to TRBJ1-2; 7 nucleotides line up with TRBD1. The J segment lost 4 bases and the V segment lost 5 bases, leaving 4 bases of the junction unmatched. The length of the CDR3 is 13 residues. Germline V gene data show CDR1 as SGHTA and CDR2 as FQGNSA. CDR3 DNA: TGTGCCAGCAGCGAGAACAGGGGCTATGGCTACACCTTC. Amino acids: CASSENRGYGYTF.

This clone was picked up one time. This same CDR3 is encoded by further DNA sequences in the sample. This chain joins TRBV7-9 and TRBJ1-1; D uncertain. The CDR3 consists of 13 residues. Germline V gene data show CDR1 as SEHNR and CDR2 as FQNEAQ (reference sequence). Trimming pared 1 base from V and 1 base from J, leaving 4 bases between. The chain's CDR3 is CASSLEGNTEAFF. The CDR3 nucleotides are TGTGCCAGCAGCTTAGAAGGGAACACTGAAGCTTTCTTT.

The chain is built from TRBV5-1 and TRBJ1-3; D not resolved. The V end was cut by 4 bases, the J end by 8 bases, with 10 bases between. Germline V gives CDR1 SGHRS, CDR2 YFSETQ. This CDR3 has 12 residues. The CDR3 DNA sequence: TGCGCCAGCAGCCCACCTAGTGACACCATATATTTT. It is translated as CASSPPSDTIYF.

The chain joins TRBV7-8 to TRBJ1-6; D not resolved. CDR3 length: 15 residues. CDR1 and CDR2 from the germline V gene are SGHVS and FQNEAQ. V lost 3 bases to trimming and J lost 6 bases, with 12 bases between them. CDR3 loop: CASSFDWRSNSPLHF. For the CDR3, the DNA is TGTGCCAGCAGCTTTGATTGGCGCAGTAATTCACCCCTCCACTTT.

For the CDR3, the DNA is TGTGCCAGCAGCCGACCGGGACTAGCGGGGGGGCTTACGAAAACTAGCACAGATACGCAGTATTTT. Translation gives CASSRPGLAGGLTKTSTDTQYF. The chain joins TRBV28 to TRBJ2-3, with 16 bases that match TRBD2. In germline, CDR1 is MDHEN, CDR2 SYDVKM. Unmatched junction bases numbered 18, after V lost 6 bases and J lost 0 bases. The CDR3 extends over 22 amino acids. The full variable domain, completed using reference TRBV28 and TRBJ2-3, is DVKVTQSSRYLVKRTGEKVFLECVQDMDHENMFWYRQDPGLGLRLIYFSYDVKMKEKGDIPEGYSVSREKKERFSLILESASTNQTSMYLCASSRPGLAGGLTKTSTDTQYFGPGTRLTVL.

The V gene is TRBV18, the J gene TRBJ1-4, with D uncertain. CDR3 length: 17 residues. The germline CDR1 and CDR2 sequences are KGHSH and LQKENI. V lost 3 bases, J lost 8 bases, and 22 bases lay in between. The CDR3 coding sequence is TGTGCCAGCTCACCGCGGCAGCAGCTCAGCAGGAAGGAAAAACTGTTTTTT. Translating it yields CASSPRQQLSRKEKLFF.

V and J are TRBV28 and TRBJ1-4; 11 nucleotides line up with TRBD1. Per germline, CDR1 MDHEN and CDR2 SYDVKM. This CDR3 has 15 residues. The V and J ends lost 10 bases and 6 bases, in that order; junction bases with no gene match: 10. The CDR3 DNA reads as TGTGCCACCCGGACAGGGGGCGATGGGGATGAAAAACTGTTTTTT. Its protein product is CATRTGGDGDEKLFF.

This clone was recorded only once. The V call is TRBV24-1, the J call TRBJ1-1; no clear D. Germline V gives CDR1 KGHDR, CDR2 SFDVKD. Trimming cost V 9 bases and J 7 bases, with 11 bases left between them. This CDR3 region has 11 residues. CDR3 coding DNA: TGTGCCACCGAGTTTGCGGATGAAGCTTTCTTT. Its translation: CATEFADEAFF.

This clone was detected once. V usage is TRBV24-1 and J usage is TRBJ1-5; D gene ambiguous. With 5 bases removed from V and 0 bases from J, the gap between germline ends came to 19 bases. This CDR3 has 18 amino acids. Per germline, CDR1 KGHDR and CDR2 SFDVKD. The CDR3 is CATSACLQNLYSNQPQHF. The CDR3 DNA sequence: TGTGCCACCAGTGCTTGTCTACAGAACCTTTATAGCAATCAGCCCCAGCATTTT.

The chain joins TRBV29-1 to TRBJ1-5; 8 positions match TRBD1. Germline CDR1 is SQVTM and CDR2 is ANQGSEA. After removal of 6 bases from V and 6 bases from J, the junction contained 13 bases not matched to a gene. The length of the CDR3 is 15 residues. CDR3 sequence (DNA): TGCAGCGTCCGACACACAGGGGGGTCTGGTCAGCCCCAGCATTTT. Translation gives CSVRHTGGSGQPQHF.

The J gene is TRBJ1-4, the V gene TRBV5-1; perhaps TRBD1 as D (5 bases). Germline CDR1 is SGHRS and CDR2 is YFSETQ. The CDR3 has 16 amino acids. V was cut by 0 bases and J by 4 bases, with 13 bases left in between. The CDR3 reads CASSLAVLGGNEKLFF. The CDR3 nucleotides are TGCGCCAGCAGCTTGGCCGTCTTGGGGGGTAATGAAAAACTGTTTTTT.

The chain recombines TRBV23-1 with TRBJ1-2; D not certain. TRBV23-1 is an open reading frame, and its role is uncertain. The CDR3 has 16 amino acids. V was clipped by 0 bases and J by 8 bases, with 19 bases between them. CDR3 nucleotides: TGCGCCAGCAGTCAATCTCGCCAGACAACCTGGGAAGGCTACACCTTC. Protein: CASSQSRQTTWEGYTF.

The CDR3 is CASSRSYNEQFF. The CDR3 DNA is TGTGCCAGCAGCCGTTCCTACAATGAGCAGTTCTTC. This chain links TRBV7-9 with TRBJ2-1; no clear D. The CDR3 is 12 residues long. V was pared by 5 bases and J by 1 base, with 3 bases between. Per the germline V gene, CDR1 is SEHNR and CDR2 is FQNEAQ (reference sequence).

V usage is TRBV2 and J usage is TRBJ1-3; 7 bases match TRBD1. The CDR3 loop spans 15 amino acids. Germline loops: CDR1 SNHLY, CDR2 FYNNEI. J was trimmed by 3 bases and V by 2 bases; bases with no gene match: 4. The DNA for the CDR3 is TGTGCCAGCAGTGAACTACAGGGGAGTGGAAACACCATATATTTT. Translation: CASSELQGSGNTIYF.

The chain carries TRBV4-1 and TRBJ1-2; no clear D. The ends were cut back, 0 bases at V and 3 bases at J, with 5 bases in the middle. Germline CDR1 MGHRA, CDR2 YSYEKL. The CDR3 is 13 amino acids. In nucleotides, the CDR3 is TGCGCCAGCAGCCAAGACAGCTACTATGGCTACACCTTC. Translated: CASSQDSYYGYTF.

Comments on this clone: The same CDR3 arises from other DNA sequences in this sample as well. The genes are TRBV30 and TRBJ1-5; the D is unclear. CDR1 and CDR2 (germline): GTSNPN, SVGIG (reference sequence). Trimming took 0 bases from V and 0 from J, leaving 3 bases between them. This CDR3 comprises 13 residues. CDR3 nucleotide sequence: TGTGCCTGGAGTGTTGATAGCAATCAGCCCCAGCATTTT. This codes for CAWSVDSNQPQHF.

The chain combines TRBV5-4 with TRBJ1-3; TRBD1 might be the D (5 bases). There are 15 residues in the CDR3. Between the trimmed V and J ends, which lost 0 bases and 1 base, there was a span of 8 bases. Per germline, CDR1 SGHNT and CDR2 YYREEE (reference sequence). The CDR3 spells CASSLDSGSGNTIYF. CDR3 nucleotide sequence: TGTGCCAGCAGCTTGGATTCAGGGTCTGGAAACACCATATATTTT.

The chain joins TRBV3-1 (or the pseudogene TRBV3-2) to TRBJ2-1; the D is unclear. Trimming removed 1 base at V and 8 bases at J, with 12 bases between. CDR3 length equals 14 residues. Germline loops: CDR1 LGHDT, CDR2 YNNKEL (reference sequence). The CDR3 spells CASSQVIDVHEQFF. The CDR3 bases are TGTGCCAGCAGCCAAGTAATAGACGTGCATGAGCAGTTCTTC.

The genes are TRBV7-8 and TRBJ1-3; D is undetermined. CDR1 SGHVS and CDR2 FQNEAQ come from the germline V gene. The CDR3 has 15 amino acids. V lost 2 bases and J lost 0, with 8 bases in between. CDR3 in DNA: TGTGCCAGCAGCTTACGGGAGCTCTCTGGAAACACCATATATTTT. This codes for CASSLRELSGNTIYF.

The CDR3 spells CASSRTGSDEQYF. The DNA for the CDR3 is TGTGCCAGCAGCCGGACAGGATCAGACGAGCAGTACTTC. The chain carries TRBV3-1 (or the pseudogene TRBV3-2) and TRBJ2-7; 7 nucleotides agree with TRBD1. This CDR3 comprises 13 residues. Germline CDR1 reads LGHDT; CDR2 reads YNNKEL (reference sequence). Trimming took 4 bases from V and 5 from J; bases not matched to a gene: 5.

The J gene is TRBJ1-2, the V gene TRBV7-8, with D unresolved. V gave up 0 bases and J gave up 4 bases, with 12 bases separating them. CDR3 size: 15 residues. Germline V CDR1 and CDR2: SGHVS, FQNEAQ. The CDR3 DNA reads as TGTGCCAGCAGCTTAGCGCGGGGAGACGGCTATGGCTACACCTTC. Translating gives CASSLARGDGYGYTF.

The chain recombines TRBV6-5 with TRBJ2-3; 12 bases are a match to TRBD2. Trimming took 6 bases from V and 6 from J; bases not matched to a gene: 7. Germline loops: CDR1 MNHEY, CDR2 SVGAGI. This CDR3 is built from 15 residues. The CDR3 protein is CASSVLAGGRDTQYF. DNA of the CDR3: TGTGCCAGCAGCGTGCTAGCGGGGGGGCGGGATACGCAGTATTTT.

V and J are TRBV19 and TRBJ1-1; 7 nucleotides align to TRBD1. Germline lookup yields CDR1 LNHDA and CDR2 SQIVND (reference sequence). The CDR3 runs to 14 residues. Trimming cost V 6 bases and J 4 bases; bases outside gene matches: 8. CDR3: CASRRGGAVTEAFF. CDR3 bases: TGTGCCAGTAGGCGAGGGGGCGCGGTCACTGAAGCTTTCTTT.

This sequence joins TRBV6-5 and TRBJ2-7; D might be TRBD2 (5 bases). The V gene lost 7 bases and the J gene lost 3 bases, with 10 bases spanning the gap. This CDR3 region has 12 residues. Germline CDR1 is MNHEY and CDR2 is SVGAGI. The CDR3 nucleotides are TGTGCCAGCATTGGACGGGACTACGAGCAGTACTTC. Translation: CASIGRDYEQYF.